This is a list of T cell receptor beta chains from one sample in a study of T cells in localized non-small cell lung cancer. Data came from immunoSEQ multiplex PCR; TCRdb stores just in-frame clones and leaves some out. The sample lists tens of thousands of clones; roughly nine tenths were seen once. Sequencing used PBMCs, obtained before any cancer treatment. These receptors all come from a man aged 40-75 years with stage II squamous cell lung carcinoma. The CDR3 runs from the conserved cysteine through the conserved F or W. A D gene is named only where the DNA matches it firmly. A row's size may be missing; if present it is once, few, many or a size class.

D | J | V | size | DNA | CDR3
NA | TRBJ2-2 | TRBV28 | NA | TGTGCCAGCAGCACGAACACCGGGGAGCTGTTTTTT | CASSTNTGELFF
NA | TRBJ1-2 | TRBV6-1 | NA | TGTGCCAGCAGTGAGGGCCGGGGAGTTAACTATGGCTACACCTTC | CASSEGRGVNYGYTF
NA | TRBJ1-2 | TRBV7-9 | NA | TGTGCCAGCACCCTAGGGGCCGGGGTTAACTATGGCTACACCTTC | CASTLGAGVNYGYTF
NA | TRBJ1-1 | TRBV9 | NA | TGTGCCAGCAGCGTAGGGCCCGGACGGATGAACACTGAAGCTTTCTTT | CASSVGPGRMNTEAFF
NA | TRBJ2-5 | TRBV27 | NA | TGTGCCAGCAGACCCGGGAGCCAGGGCGGGGAGCAGTACTTC | CASRPGSQGGEQYF
NA | TRBJ2-4 | TRBV19 | NA | TGTGCCAGTAGTATAGCGCCCGGGGCAGCCAAAAACATTCAGTACTTC | CASSIAPGAAKNIQYF
NA | TRBJ1-5 | TRBV2 | NA | TGTGCCAGCAGTGTAAGAGAGGATCAGCCCCAGCATTTT | CASSVREDQPQHF
NA | TRBJ2-7 | TRBV5-1 | NA | TGCGCCAGCAGCTTGTTCGATACTAGCTCCTACGAGCAGTACTTC | CASSLFDTSSYEQYF
NA | TRBJ1-5 | TRBV19 | NA | TGTGCCAGTAGTTTAGGCAGCCCTAGCAATCAGCCCCAGCATTTT | CASSLGSPSNQPQHF
TRBD1 | TRBJ2-1 | TRBV2 | once | TGTGCCAGCAGTGAGAGCGACAGGGAGTTGTTCTTC | CASSESDRELFF
TRBD2 | TRBJ2-2 | TRBV2 | NA | TGTGCCAGCAGTGAAAGGATGTCTGGCGGGGGGGCCGCCGGGGAGCTGTTTTTT | CASSERMSGGGAAGELFF
NA | TRBJ2-7 | TRBV7-3 | NA | TGTGCCAGCAGCCCCCTCTCCGGGACATGGAGCTCCTACGAGCAGTACTTC | CASSPLSGTWSSYEQYF
NA | TRBJ2-7 | TRBV10-1 | NA | TGCGCCAGCAGTGAGTCAGGACAGTTCTACGAGCAGTACTTC | CASSESGQFYEQYF
NA | TRBJ1-1 | TRBV10-1 | once | TGCGCCAGCAGTGAGTCGCAGGGGCTGAACACTGAAGCTTTCTTT | CASSESQGLNTEAFF
NA | TRBJ1-1 | TRBV30 | NA | TGTGCCTGGAGTGTAGTCGCTGCGAACACTGAAGCTTTCTTT | CAWSVVAANTEAFF
NA | TRBJ1-4 | TRBV29-1 | NA | TGCAGCGTTCCCGAGACACTCCGGGGTGAAAAACTGTTTTTT | CSVPETLRGEKLFF
NA | TRBJ1-5 | TRBV2 | NA | TGTGCCAGCAGCGCTGCTTCGGCGGGTGTTCAGCCCCAGCATTTT | CASSAASAGVQPQHF
NA | TRBJ2-3 | TRBV6-1 | NA | TGTGCCAGCAGTGAGACTCAAGACACAGATACGCAGTATTTT | CASSETQDTDTQYF
NA | TRBJ1-5 | TRBV5-5 | NA | TGTGCCAGCAGCTTGGCCACAGGCAATCAGCCCCAGCATTTT | CASSLATGNQPQHF
NA | TRBJ2-5 | TRBV27 | NA | TGTGCCAGCAGTTTAGGTACAGGGTGGGAGACCCAGTACTTC | CASSLGTGWETQYF
NA | TRBJ2-4 | TRBV4-2 | NA | TGTGCCAGCAGCCCGAGCTTAGGAGCTACCCTCGGGGCCAAAAACATTCAGTACTTC | CASSPSLGATLGAKNIQYF
NA | TRBJ2-7 | TRBV11-2 | NA | TGTGCCAGCAGCTCCACAGGGTTCCACGAGCAGTACTTC | CASSSTGFHEQYF
NA | TRBJ1-2 | TRBV27 | NA | TGTGCCAGCAGTTTTGGGGTGGCTAGTGGCTACACCTTC | CASSFGVASGYTF
NA | TRBJ2-7 | TRBV6-1 | NA | TGTGCCAGCAGTGAAGGCCTGTTGGGTGCGTACGAGCAGTACTTC | CASSEGLLGAYEQYF
NA | TRBJ1-2 | TRBV30 | few | TGTGCCTGGAGACTAGGGACGCTGGGCTACACCTTC | CAWRLGTLGYTF
NA | TRBJ2-2 | TRBV5-1 | NA | TGCGCCAGCAGCTTGGGGAGGGCGAGGAGCACCGGGGAGCTGTTTTTT | CASSLGRARSTGELFF
TRBD2 | TRBJ2-3 | TRBV10-1 | NA | TGCGCCAGCAGTGAGGTGCGGGAGGACACAGATACGCAGTATTTT | CASSEVREDTDTQYF
NA | TRBJ1-3 | TRBV7-9 | NA | TGTGCCAGCAACCAGGGATTGGGAAACACCATATATTTT | CASNQGLGNTIYF
TRBD1 | TRBJ1-1 | TRBV7-2 | NA | TGTGCCAGCAGCTTAGTCGTCAGGGGGGACACTGAAGCTTTCTTT | CASSLVVRGDTEAFF
NA | TRBJ1-5 | TRBV18 | NA | TGTGCCAGCTCACCACTAGGGGGTTGGGATCAGCCCCAGCATTTT | CASSPLGGWDQPQHF
NA | TRBJ2-1 | TRBV9 | NA | TGTGCCAGCAGCGTACGGTGGGGGGCCAATTATGAGCAGTTCTTC | CASSVRWGANYEQFF
TRBD2 | TRBJ2-5 | TRBV5-1 | NA | TGCGCCAGCACCGAGACGGCGGGAGGGGGAGAGACCCAGTACTTC | CASTETAGGGETQYF
NA | TRBJ2-1 | TRBV7-9 | NA | TGTGCCAGCAGATCCCCCGCGTTCCGGGACGACTCCTACAATGAGCAGTTCTTC | CASRSPAFRDDSYNEQFF